The following is a TCR beta chain sequence with its context. This specimen comes from a study of T-cell reconstitution after alpha-beta-depleted transplantation in children. A TCRbeta library incorporating unique molecular identifiers was prepared. TCRdb used MiXCR to reprocess the PCR reads, holding one entry per CDR3 protein. The table lists almost 400,000 distinct CDR3 sequences, roughly 20% of them singletons. This receptor was taken from a human donor who donated a stem cell graft to a child with acute myeloid leukemia. Sequenced here: PBMCs from the stem cell graft donor, sampled from the stem cell graft.

The CDR3 sequence: CASSNRAGELFF. CDR3 bases: TGTGCCAGCAGCAACAGGGCCGGGGAGCTGTTTTTT. The chain carries TRBV6-5 and TRBJ2-2, with D possibly TRBD1 on 6 matching bases. The CDR3 consists of 12 residues. Germline V gene data show CDR1 as MNHEY and CDR2 as SVGAGI. V lost 6 bases, J lost 6 bases, and 8 bases lay in between.